The T cell receptor beta chain under discussion was sequenced for a study of OX40 agonist ivuxolimab in advanced cancers. Whole-study context: Patients enrolled in dose escalation were diagnosed with hepatocellular carcinoma, melanoma, renal cell or head and neck cancer. Points from the study as a whole: Expanded peripheral T-cell antigen specificity went undetermined.

The ends were cut back, 4 bases at V and 2 bases at J, with 11 bases in the middle. This CDR3 is built from 14 residues. Germline V gene lookup returns CDR1 MNHNS and CDR2 SASEGT. Patients were ruled out by autoimmune disease history or systemic immunosuppression. In regard to this clone: Its target is unknown.

Assay: immunoSEQ multiplex PCR; the TCRdb copy retains only in-frame clones and omits some. Of about 81,000 clones in the sample, 88% were seen once. The TCR was taken from an adult with an advanced solid tumor such as melanoma, head and neck, liver or kidney cancer. The gene calls are TRBV6-1 and TRBJ2-5; D perhaps matches TRBD1 (6 bases). Specimen: CD4+ or CD8+ T cells sorted from blood, collected in a trial of the OX40 agonist ivuxolimab. The CDR3 DNA follows: TGTGCCAGCAGTGGGGGGCGGTCACAAGAGACCCAGTACTTC. Protein sequence: CASSGGRSQETQYF.